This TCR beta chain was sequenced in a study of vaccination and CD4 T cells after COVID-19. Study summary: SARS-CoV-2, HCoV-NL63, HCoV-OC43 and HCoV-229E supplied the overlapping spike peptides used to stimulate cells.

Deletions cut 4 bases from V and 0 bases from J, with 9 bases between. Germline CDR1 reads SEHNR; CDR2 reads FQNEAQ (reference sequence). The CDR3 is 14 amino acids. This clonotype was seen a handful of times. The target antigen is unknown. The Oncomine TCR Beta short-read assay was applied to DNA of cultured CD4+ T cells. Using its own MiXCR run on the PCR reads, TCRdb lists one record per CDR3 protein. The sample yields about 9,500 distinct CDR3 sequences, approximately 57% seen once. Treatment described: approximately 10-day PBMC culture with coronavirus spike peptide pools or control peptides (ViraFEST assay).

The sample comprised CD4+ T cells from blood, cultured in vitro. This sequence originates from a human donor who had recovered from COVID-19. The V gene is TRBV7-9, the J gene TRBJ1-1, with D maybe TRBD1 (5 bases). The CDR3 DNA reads TGTGCCAGCAGCTCGACAGCAATGAACACTGAAGCTTTCTTT. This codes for CASSSTAMNTEAFF.